This T cell receptor (beta chain) was recorded in a study of blood T cell repertoires in COVID-19. On the study more broadly: From T cells, B-cell-depleted T cells, or PBMCs came the material, which was cDNA or gDNA.

Produced via immunoSEQ multiplex PCR; TCRdb's table is partial and in-frame only. This sample yields 250,000 to 300,000 clones, of which approximately 82% are seen a single time; about 3.4% belongs to the top ten. The CDR3 spans 11 residues. With 8 bases removed from V and 6 bases from J, the gap between germline ends came to 11 bases. Germline V gene sequence: CDR1 MDHEN, CDR2 SYDVKM. This clonotype originated in a woman between 18 and 29 years old with acute or convalescent COVID-19. The sequencing sample was made of peripheral blood. The chain employs TRBV28 and TRBJ2-7; D gene uncertain. CDR3 nucleotide sequence: TGTGCCAGCGGCCAATTTCGCGAGCAGTACTTC. Translated, it gives CASGQFREQYF.